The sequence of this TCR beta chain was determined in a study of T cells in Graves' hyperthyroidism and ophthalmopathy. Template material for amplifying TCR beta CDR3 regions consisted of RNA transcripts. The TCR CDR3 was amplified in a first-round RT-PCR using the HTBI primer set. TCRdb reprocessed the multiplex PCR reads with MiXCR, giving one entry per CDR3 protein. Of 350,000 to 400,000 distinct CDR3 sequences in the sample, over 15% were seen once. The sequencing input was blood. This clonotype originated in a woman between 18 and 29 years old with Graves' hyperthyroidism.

The DNA for the CDR3 is TGTGCCAGCAGTTACACCACCAGTTCCGGGACGGTGAGCTCCTACGAGCAGTACTTC. This sequence encodes CASSYTTSSGTVSSYEQYF. J is TRBJ2-7 and V is TRBV6-2 or TRBV6-3, with D possibly called TRBD1 or TRBD2 (5 bases each). Germline CDR1 is MNHEY and CDR2 is SVGEGT. Deletions cut 2 bases from V and 0 bases from J, with 23 bases between. This CDR3 comprises 19 residues.